Below, 6 T cell receptor beta chains from the same sample are listed, as sequenced in a study of CD8+ T cells in alopecia areata. Sequencing relied on a cDNA template that was reverse transcribed from extracted RNA. Libraries were prepared by immunoSEQ multiplex PCR; TCRdb keeps only in-frame clonotypes and omits some of them. The table has about 180,000 clones, just over 65% seen once; the top ten hold approximately 10%. This specimen was CD8+ T cells sorted from blood, taken at week 0. Receptor source: a human donor with alopecia areata.

This chain uses TRBV23-1 with TRBJ1-1; a weak D match, TRBD1 (6 bases). TRBV23-1 is assigned to the ORF class and has an uncertain function. There are 14 residues in the CDR3. Trimming removed 7 bases at V and 2 bases at J, with 14 bases between. The CDR3 DNA is TGCGCCAGCACGTCCGGGACAAAAAACACTGAAGCTTTCTTT. Residues: CASTSGTKNTEAFF.

The chain combines TRBV25-1 with TRBJ2-1; D gene uncertain. This CDR3 spans 11 amino acids. Germline V gene sequence: CDR1 MGHDK, CDR2 SYGVNS. V was pared by 6 bases and J by 6 bases, with 6 bases between. This CDR3 reads CASSVPNEQFF. CDR3 DNA: TGTGCCAGCAGCGTCCCCAATGAGCAGTTCTTC. Combining the CDR3 with reference TRBV25-1 and TRBJ2-1 gives the whole variable domain EADIYQTPRYLVIGTGKKITLECSQTMGHDKMYWYQQDPGMELHLIHYSYGVNSTEKGDLSSESTVSRIRTEHFPLTLESARPSHTSQYLCASSVPNEQFFGPGTRLTVL.

The rearrangement joins TRBV5-1 to TRBJ1-5; D possibly corresponds to TRBD1 (5 bases). CDR1 SGHRS and CDR2 YFSETQ come from the germline V gene. The CDR3 loop spans 13 amino acids. V was pared by 1 base and J by 5 bases, with 7 bases between. The CDR3 reads CASSLRGYQPQHF. The CDR3, as DNA: TGCGCCAGCAGCTTGCGGGGGTATCAGCCCCAGCATTTT.

This clone was seen a handful of times. The rearrangement uses TRBV7-9 and TRBJ1-2; D may be TRBD1 (6 bases). Germline V gene sequence: CDR1 SEHNR, CDR2 FQNEAQ (reference sequence). Between the trimmed V and J ends, which lost 8 bases and 3 bases, there was a span of 13 bases. The CDR3 loop spans 13 amino acids. The DNA of the CDR3 is TGTGCCAGCTCCGAGGGGGGACACTATGGCTACACCTTC. It is translated as CASSEGGHYGYTF.

The V gene is TRBV29-1, the J gene TRBJ2-1; D might be TRBD1 (6 bases). Trimming stripped 3 bases from V and 1 base from J, with 7 bases between. Germline V gene data show CDR1 as SQVTM and CDR2 as ANQGSEA. CDR3 length: 13 amino acids. The CDR3 DNA reads as TGCAGCGTTGACCAGGGGTCCTACAATGAGCAGTTCTTC. Protein product: CSVDQGSYNEQFF.

This chain uses TRBV20-1 with TRBJ1-1; D gene ambiguous. CDR1 DFQATT and CDR2 SNEGSKA come from the germline V gene (reference sequence). The CDR3 runs 10 residues. V lost 3 bases to trimming and J lost 12 bases, with 11 bases between them. CDR3 region: CSARGARTFF. CDR3 nucleotides: TGCAGTGCTAGGGGCGCGCGGACTTTCTTT.